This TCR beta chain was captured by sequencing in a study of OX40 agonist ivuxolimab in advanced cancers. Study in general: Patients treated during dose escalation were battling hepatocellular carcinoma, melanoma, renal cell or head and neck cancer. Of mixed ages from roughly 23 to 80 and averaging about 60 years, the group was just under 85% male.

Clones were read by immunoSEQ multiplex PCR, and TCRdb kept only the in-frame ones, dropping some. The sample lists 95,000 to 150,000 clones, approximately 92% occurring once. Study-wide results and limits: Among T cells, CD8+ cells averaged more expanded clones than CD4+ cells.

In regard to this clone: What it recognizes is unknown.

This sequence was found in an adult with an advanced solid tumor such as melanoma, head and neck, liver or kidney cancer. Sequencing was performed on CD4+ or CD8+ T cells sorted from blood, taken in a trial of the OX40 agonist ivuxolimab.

CDR3 coding DNA: TGTGCCAGCAGTGAAAGGTCTCCCCGGGGATATGGCTACACCTTC. Its translation: CASSERSPRGYGYTF. J is TRBJ1-2 and V is TRBV2; D gene uncertain. The germline CDR1 and CDR2 sequences are SNHLY and FYNNEI. V was trimmed by 2 bases and J by 5 bases, leaving 15 bases between them. The CDR3 extends over 15 amino acids.